These 9 T cell receptor beta chains were sequenced from one sample in a study of siplizumab effects on memory and regulatory T cells. Method: immunoSEQ multiplex PCR; TCRdb's copy keeps in-frame clones and lacks some. The sample yields around 82,000 clones, 93% seen once. Material for sequencing was CD8+ T cells sorted from blood. The receptor source for this set is a human donor in good health.

The chain joins TRBV10-2 to TRBJ1-2; the D gene is possibly TRBD1 (5 bases). Trimming left V 5 bases short and J 0 bases short, with 19 bases between. CDR3 length: 17 amino acids. Germline V gives CDR1 WSHSY, CDR2 SAAADI. DNA for the CDR3: TGCGCCAGCAGTTTCCAGGGTGTGGCCGAAGCTAACTATGGCTACACCTTC. Encoded protein: CASSFQGVAEANYGYTF.

The chain carries TRBV28 and TRBJ1-5; TRBD1 matches 8 bases. Germline CDR1 and CDR2: MDHEN and SYDVKM. J was trimmed by 2 bases and V by 3 bases; bases with no gene match: 3. This CDR3 spans 15 amino acids. The CDR3 loop is CASSFEQGGNQPQHF. In nucleotides, the CDR3 is TGTGCCAGCAGTTTCGAACAGGGGGGCAATCAGCCCCAGCATTTT.

This chain uses TRBV5-4 with TRBJ2-1; TRBD1 aligns across 9 bases. This CDR3 region has 15 residues. With 0 bases clipped from V and 6 bases from J, the junction kept 4 bases outside the gene matches. Germline V gives CDR1 SGHNT, CDR2 YYREEE (reference sequence). CDR3 residues: CASSLGTGVSNEQFF. CDR3 nucleotides: TGTGCCAGCAGCTTGGGGACAGGGGTAAGCAATGAGCAGTTCTTC.

This sequence joins TRBV7-6 and TRBJ2-2, with unresolved D. V was cut by 10 bases and J by 4 bases, with 13 bases left in between. The CDR3 runs 13 residues. Germline CDR1 is SGHVS and CDR2 is FNYEAQ. The CDR3 is CATRPASTGELFF. CDR3 bases: TGTGCCACCAGACCCGCGAGCACCGGGGAGCTGTTTTTT.

The J gene is TRBJ1-5, the V gene TRBV27, with D perhaps matching TRBD1 (5 bases). The CDR3 is made up of 15 amino acids. Germline V gene data show CDR1 as MNHEY and CDR2 as SMNVEV (reference sequence). V dropped 1 base and J dropped 0 bases, with 7 bases sitting between them. In DNA, the CDR3 is TGTGCCAGCAGTTTATGGGGGAGTAGCAATCAGCCCCAGCATTTT. Its translation: CASSLWGSSNQPQHF.

The chain employs TRBV5-5 and TRBJ1-2; D call uncertain. V gave up 0 bases and J gave up 4 bases, with 13 bases separating them. Germline lookup yields CDR1 SGHKS and CDR2 YYEKEE (reference sequence). The length of the CDR3 is 15 residues. CDR3 bases: TGTGCCAGCAGCTTGGAGTCAGGATTTTCCTATGGCTACACCTTC. It codes for CASSLESGFSYGYTF.

The chain employs TRBV27 and TRBJ2-3, with D uncertain. CDR1 is MNHEY and CDR2 is SMNVEV in the germline V gene (reference sequence). Deletions cut 5 bases from V and 0 bases from J, with 3 bases between. CDR3 size: 12 residues. CDR3 bases: TGTGCCAGCAGTCCGAGCACAGATACGCAGTATTTT. The encoded protein is CASSPSTDTQYF.

For this clone: This CDR3 is also generated by other DNA sequences in the sample. The V gene is TRBV5-4, the J gene TRBJ2-7; unclear D gene. V gave up 3 bases and J gave up 3 bases, with 4 bases separating them. CDR3 length: 11 residues. CDR1 and CDR2 (germline): SGHNT, YYREEE (reference sequence). CDR3 amino acids: CASSSSYEQYF. The CDR3, as DNA: TGTGCCAGCAGCTCTAGCTACGAGCAGTACTTC.

This clone was seen once. The V call is TRBV23-1, the J call TRBJ1-2; 7 bases align to TRBD1. TRBV23-1 is an open reading frame, and its role is uncertain. After removal of 2 bases from V and 8 bases from J, the junction contained 20 bases not matched to a gene. The CDR3 extends over 18 amino acids. CDR3 protein: CASSQPRQGVKFLHGYTF. CDR3 sequence (DNA): TGCGCCAGCAGTCAACCCCGACAGGGTGTTAAGTTCCTTCACGGCTACACCTTC.